The clone carrying this T cell receptor beta chain was observed a handful of times. Its specificity is unknown. Germline assignment: CDR1 LGHDT and CDR2 YNNKEL (reference sequence). The CDR3 is 13 residues long. The V gene lost 0 bases and the J gene lost 10 bases, with 12 bases spanning the gap. The data originate from a study of CD4 T cells in relation to SARS-CoV-2 and coronaviruses. CD4+ T cells from unexposed donors were obtained before the COVID-19 pandemic (2011-2018). CD4+ T cells were isolated from the cells after less than 13 days of culture. Sequencing was performed with immunoSEQ multiplex PCR; in TCRdb, only in-frame clones are kept and a portion is missing. Found here are 29,000 or so clones, 60% to 85% of them singletons; the top ten hold roughly 20%.

Sequences were obtained from CD4+ T cells from PBMCs, cultured in vitro. The chain has TRBV3-1 (or the pseudogene TRBV3-2) and TRBJ1-1; D not certain. This receptor was obtained from a human donor in good health. The CDR3 loop is CASSQEDGPGAFF. As DNA, the CDR3 is TGTGCCAGCAGCCAAGAGGACGGCCCTGGAGCTTTCTTT.